The text below deals with one T cell receptor (beta chain). Its specificity is not known. TCRdb's table, derived via immunoSEQ multiplex PCR, lists solely in-frame clones and lacks some. Of roughly 86,000 clones in the sample, 85% to 90% were seen once. The data originate from a study of OX40 agonist ivuxolimab in advanced cancers. Study background: Partial responses were achieved by three patients: one hepatocellular carcinoma, two cutaneous melanoma. Findings and caveats of the study: Nonresponders included some who also had low normalized T-cell clonal expansion.

The CDR3 has 17 amino acids. The chain has TRBV21-1 and TRBJ1-4. TRBV21-1 is tagged as a pseudogene. The sequencing used CD4+ or CD8+ T cells sorted from blood, collected in a trial of the OX40 agonist ivuxolimab. This TCR was sampled from an adult with an advanced solid tumor such as melanoma, head and neck, liver or kidney cancer. The CDR3 protein is CASSKVSSEATNEKLFF. The CDR3 DNA sequence: TGTGCCAGCAGCAAAGTATCGTCAGAGGCAACTAATGAAAAACTGTTTTTT.